Below, 27 T cell receptor beta chains from the same sample are listed, as sequenced in a study of neurological immune-mediated disorders. A single record per CDR3 protein comes from TCRdb applying MiXCR to the 5' RACE reads. This sample yields 60,000 to 75,000 distinct CDR3 sequences, of which around 9.7% are seen a single time; around an eighth belongs to the top ten. Noted time point: longitudinal time-point 2. Sequencing was carried out using PBMCs. The receptor source for this set is a man younger than 40 in good health.

This clonotype was counted only a few times. This rearrangement joins TRBV9 to TRBJ1-5, with D possibly TRBD1 on 6 matching bases. The CDR3 loop spans 15 amino acids. The V end was cut by 0 bases, the J end by 2 bases, with 9 bases between. Germline V gene lookup returns CDR1 SGDLS and CDR2 YYNGEE. CDR3 nucleotides: TGTGCCAGCAGCGTAGCAGGGGTGGGCAATCAGCCCCAGCATTTT. The encoded protein is CASSVAGVGNQPQHF.

Many counts were recorded for this clonotype. The genes are TRBV5-1 and TRBJ1-5; tentatively, D is TRBD1 (5 bases). Deletions cut 0 bases from V and 4 bases from J, with 14 bases between. This CDR3 contains 16 residues. Germline CDR1 reads SGHRS; CDR2 reads YFSETQ. CDR3 nucleotides: TGCGCCAGCAGCTTGGCCCCGGGGGATAATAATCAGCCCCAGCATTTT. Its translation is CASSLAPGDNNQPQHF.

The J gene is TRBJ1-6, the V gene TRBV12-3 or TRBV12-4, with D tentatively TRBD1 (6 bases). This CDR3 has 15 residues. The V end was cut by 6 bases, the J end by 9 bases, with 18 bases between. The CDR3 reads CASSPDRLLGSPLHF. For the CDR3, the DNA is TGTGCCAGCAGCCCCGACAGGCTCCTGGGTTCACCCCTCCACTTT.

This clonotype showed up many times. The chain uses TRBV12-3 or TRBV12-4 and TRBJ2-5; possible D gene TRBD1, 6 bases. This CDR3 spans 13 amino acids. V was clipped by 6 bases and J by 1 base, with 9 bases between them. This CDR3 is CASRSDSQETQYF. In DNA form, the CDR3 reads TGTGCCAGCAGATCGGACAGCCAAGAGACCCAGTACTTC.

This clonotype has a count of ten or more. The chain recombines TRBV6-6 with TRBJ2-6, with 9 nucleotides matching TRBD1. This CDR3 has 17 residues. Per the germline V gene, CDR1 is MNHNY and CDR2 is SVGAGI (reference sequence). V dropped 5 bases and J dropped 0; count of bases not matched to a gene: 5. CDR3 DNA: TGTGCCAGCAGTGGCGGACAGGGGAGCTCTGGGGCCAACGTCCTGACTTTC. It is translated as CASSGGQGSSGANVLTF.

This clonotype was recorded many times. This rearrangement joins TRBV20-1 to TRBJ2-7; tentative D call: TRBD2 (6 bases). The germline V gene encodes CDR1 DFQATT and CDR2 SNEGSKA (reference sequence). The V gene lost 0 bases and the J gene lost 2 bases, with 20 bases spanning the gap. The CDR3 spans 17 residues. CDR3 sequence reads: CSARELWEDAKPYEQYF. The CDR3 nucleotides are TGCAGTGCTAGAGAACTATGGGAGGATGCAAAGCCCTACGAGCAGTACTTC.

This clonotype was recorded many times. The CDR3 is CASRAGATFTGELFF. In nucleotides, the CDR3 is TGTGCCAGCAGGGCCGGGGCTACTTTCACCGGGGAGCTGTTTTTT. V usage is TRBV9 and J usage is TRBJ2-2; D is tentatively TRBD1 or TRBD2 (5 bases each). The CDR3 loop spans 15 amino acids. V shed 5 bases and J shed 4 bases, with 15 bases lying between them. Per the germline V gene, CDR1 is SGDLS and CDR2 is YYNGEE. Full variable domain (rest looked up from reference TRBV9 and TRBJ2-2): DSGVTQTPKHLITATGQRVTLRCSPRSGDLSVYWYQQSLDQGLQFLIQYYNGEERAKGNILERFSAQQFPDLHSELNLSSLELGDSALYFCASRAGATFTGELFFGEGSRLTVL.

In this sample, this clonotype turned up many times. This chain links TRBV6-5 with TRBJ2-5; D is ambiguous. CDR3 size: 12 residues. Looked up from germline, CDR1 is MNHEY and CDR2 is SVGAGI. The germline V and J ends were trimmed by 2 bases and 4 bases, with 5 bases remaining between them. The CDR3, as DNA: TGTGCCAGCAGTTACAATCGAGAGACCCAGTACTTC. As protein: CASSYNRETQYF.

This clonotype has ten or more counts. V and J are TRBV11-2 and TRBJ2-7; 9 bases map to TRBD2. Germline V gene data show CDR1 as SGHAT and CDR2 as FQNNGV. This CDR3 comprises 14 residues. Losses at the gene ends were 6 bases for V and 5 bases for J; bases not matched to a gene: 8. The DNA for the CDR3 is TGTGCCAGCAGGACTAGCGGAGCCGGGGACGAGCAGTACTTC. This gives the protein CASRTSGAGDEQYF.

This clonotype has a count of ten or more. V gene TRBV28 combines with J gene TRBJ2-7, with 10 nucleotides matching TRBD1. Germline-derived CDR1 and CDR2 are MDHEN and SYDVKM. The CDR3 runs 14 residues. Trimming at V came to 5 bases and at J to 2 bases, leaving 3 bases not matched to a gene. CDR3 loop: CASSAGTGAYEQYF. The CDR3 bases are TGTGCCAGCAGTGCGGGGACAGGGGCCTACGAGCAGTACTTC.

This clonotype was detected many times. The chain is built from TRBV5-1 and TRBJ2-5; TRBD2 matches 9 bases. V was clipped by 0 bases and J by 7 bases; unmatched bases: 7. Germline-derived CDR1 and CDR2 are SGHRS and YFSETQ. CDR3 length: 15 amino acids. The CDR3 loop reads CASSLVAGDGWTQYF. CDR3 DNA sequence: TGCGCCAGCAGCTTGGTAGCGGGAGATGGATGGACCCAGTACTTC.

This clonotype was picked up many times. The chain uses TRBV19 and TRBJ2-1; TRBD1 agrees at 7 bases. This CDR3 spans 15 amino acids. Germline V lookup: CDR1 LNHDA, CDR2 SQIVND (reference sequence). Germline trimming cut 10 bases from V and 3 bases from J; bases unmatched to any gene: 12. The chain's CDR3 is CATNSGQENYNEQFF. CDR3 in DNA: TGTGCCACTAACTCCGGACAGGAAAACTACAATGAGCAGTTCTTC.

This clonotype showed up many times. The DNA for the CDR3 is TGTGCCATCAGTGCACAGGGACTTAATGAAAAACTGTTTTTT. Translated, it gives CAISAQGLNEKLFF. The J gene is TRBJ1-4, the V gene TRBV10-3; D possibly corresponds to TRBD1 (6 bases). Trimming stripped 4 bases from V and 4 bases from J, with 10 bases between. This CDR3 has 14 amino acids. Germline assignment: CDR1 ENHRY and CDR2 SYGVKD.

This chain joins TRBV7-9 and TRBJ2-1; D is possibly TRBD1 (6 bases). Trimming pared 0 bases from V and 9 bases from J, leaving 15 bases between. Germline V gene sequence: CDR1 SEHNR, CDR2 FQNEAQ (reference sequence). The CDR3 is 15 amino acids. The CDR3 sequence: CASSLALGQGSEQFF. CDR3 DNA sequence: TGTGCCAGCAGCTTAGCGTTAGGGCAGGGGAGTGAGCAGTTCTTC.

This clonotype was seen at least ten times. This sequence joins TRBV29-1 and TRBJ1-1; D uncertain. The CDR3 consists of 13 residues. The V end lost 3 bases, the J end lost 0 bases, and 8 bases lay between the germline ends. Germline CDR1 is SQVTM and CDR2 is ANQGSEA. CDR3 sequence: CSVDAAMNTEAFF. Written as DNA, the CDR3 is TGCAGCGTTGATGCTGCGATGAACACTGAAGCTTTCTTT.

This clonotype was picked up many times. The J gene is TRBJ1-3, the V gene TRBV10-3; no reliable D call. Trimming removed 7 bases at V and 0 bases at J, with 13 bases between. The CDR3 runs to 15 residues. Looked up from germline, CDR1 is ENHRY and CDR2 is SYGVKD. The DNA of the CDR3 is TGTGCCATCACGGAACATGATTACTCTGGAAACACCATATATTTT. It codes for CAITEHDYSGNTIYF.

This clonotype was seen many times. The genes are TRBV28 and TRBJ2-2; 9 nucleotides match TRBD1. Unmatched junction bases numbered 14, after V lost 7 bases and J lost 5 bases. Germline V lookup: CDR1 MDHEN, CDR2 SYDVKM. The CDR3 is made up of 17 amino acids. CDR3 in DNA: TGTGCCAGCAAGGGTACGCTCGGGACAGGGAGTACCGGGGAGCTGTTTTTT. This codes for CASKGTLGTGSTGELFF. The full variable domain, with the rest looked up from reference TRBV28 and TRBJ2-2, is DVKVTQSSRYLVKRTGEKVFLECVQDMDHENMFWYRQDPGLGLRLIYFSYDVKMKEKGDIPEGYSVSREKKERFSLILESASTNQTSMYLCASKGTLGTGSTGELFFGEGSRLTVL.

Notes on this clonotype: One junction end does not reproduce the germline sequence, and a read error may be involved. This chain connects TRBV20-1 to TRBJ2-5; D assignment may be TRBD1 or TRBD2 (5 bases each). Looked up from germline, CDR1 is DFQATT and CDR2 is SNEGSKA (reference sequence). The length of the CDR3 is 14 residues. The CDR3 loop reads CSAKQGPPQETKYF. CDR3 in DNA: TGCAGTGCAAAGCAGGGACCGCCCCAAGAGACCAAGTACTTC.

The V call is TRBV28, the J call TRBJ2-1; 14 bases map to TRBD2. The J call may be mistaken, given a closer DNA end match to TRBJ2-7. Germline-derived CDR1 and CDR2 are MDHEN and SYDVKM. The CDR3 runs 15 residues. CDR3: CASSSGTSGSNEQYF. Written as DNA, the CDR3 is TGTGCCAGCAGTTCCGGGACTAGCGGGAGTAACGAGCAGTACTTC.

This chain uses TRBV20-1 with TRBJ1-4; no clear D gene. Per germline, CDR1 DFQATT and CDR2 SNEGSKA (reference sequence). The V end lost 5 bases, the J end lost 6 bases, and 10 bases lay between the germline ends. The CDR3 sequence is 12 residues long. The CDR3 is CSAPGLDEKLFF. CDR3 DNA sequence: TGCAGTGCTCCCGGATTGGATGAAAAACTGTTTTTT.

There are many counts of this clonotype. This chain uses TRBV5-1 with TRBJ2-7, with D hard to call. The V gene's germline CDR1 is SGHRS and CDR2 YFSETQ. V was cut by 3 bases and J by 5 bases, with 9 bases left in between. CDR3 size: 12 residues. The chain's CDR3 is CASSYTNDEQYF. In DNA, the CDR3 is TGCGCCAGCAGCTATACTAATGACGAGCAGTACTTC.

This clonotype was recorded many times. V and J are TRBV11-3 and TRBJ2-3; 8 positions match TRBD2. The CDR3 is 17 residues long. In germline, CDR1 is SGHNT, CDR2 YENEEA. Trimming removed 3 bases from V and 5 bases from J; junction bases left unmatched: 13. Here the CDR3 DNA reads TGTGCCAGCAGCTTCAGTCGAGCGGGAGCGTCGAGAGATACGCAGTATTTT. It specifies CASSFSRAGASRDTQYF.

At least ten counts were recorded for this clonotype. The chain joins TRBV30 to TRBJ1-2; no definite D call. Germline V CDR1 and CDR2: GTSNPN, SVGIG (reference sequence). The CDR3 extends over 14 amino acids. The V end was cut by 3 bases, the J end by 7 bases, with 18 bases between. The CDR3, as DNA: TGTGCCTGGAGCCGCGGATTTACTGCACGTGGCTACACCTTC. As protein: CAWSRGFTARGYTF.

This clonotype has a count of ten or more. The chain links TRBV5-1 to TRBJ1-4; 8 positions agree with TRBD1. Losses at the gene ends were 2 bases for V and 4 bases for J; bases not matched to a gene: 1. Germline V gives CDR1 SGHRS, CDR2 YFSETQ. CDR3 length: 14 residues. The CDR3 DNA reads as TGCGCCAGCAGCTTCGGACAGGGTAATGAAAAACTGTTTTTT. Its protein is CASSFGQGNEKLFF. The variable domain in full, with the rest retrieved from reference TRBV5-1 and TRBJ1-4, is KAGVTQTPRYLIKTRGQQVTLSCSPISGHRSVSWYQQTPGQGLQFLFEYFSETQRNKGNFPGRFSGRQFSNSRSEMNVSTLELGDSALYLCASSFGQGNEKLFFGSGTQLSVL.

The J gene is TRBJ2-3, the V gene TRBV5-1, with 15 bases identical to TRBD2. Germline values: CDR1 SGHRS, CDR2 YFSETQ. CDR3 length equals 19 residues. V gave up 3 bases and J gave up 0 bases; unmatched junction bases: 8. CDR3 coding DNA: TGCGCCAGCAGCTCAACCGGGACTAGCGGGGGGACTAGCACAGATACGCAGTATTTT. Protein: CASSSTGTSGGTSTDTQYF.

This clonotype occurred a few times. V gene TRBV7-3 combines with J gene TRBJ2-1; TRBD1 matches 10 bases. The CDR3 consists of 17 residues. Germline loops: CDR1 SGHTA, CDR2 FQGTGA. V trimming: 5 bases; J trimming: 4 bases; junction bases outside the gene matches: 11. CDR3 in amino acids: CASSLRTPGQGYNEQFF. CDR3 sequence (DNA): TGTGCCAGCAGCCTAAGAACGCCGGGACAGGGGTACAATGAGCAGTTCTTC.

This clonotype was picked up many times. The CDR3 nucleotides are TGTGCCAGCTCACACCAAGAGACCCAGTACTTC. Translation gives CASSHQETQYF. The J gene is TRBJ2-5, the V gene TRBV18; the D is unclear. Germline assignment: CDR1 KGHSH and CDR2 LQKENI. The CDR3 consists of 11 residues. V lost 4 bases and J 0 bases, leaving 0 bases between the germline ends.